Following are 2 T cell receptor beta chains from one sample sequenced in a study of CD8 T cells in ankylosing spondylitis. The study's findings and limits: Apparently characteristic of ankylosing spondylitis blood was a TCR beta motif (fewer than 10 highly homologous variants).

These TCRs' antigens remain unknown. TCRdb recomputed calls from the 5' RACE reads with MiXCR, one row per CDR3 protein. The sample has 390,000 or so distinct CDR3 sequences; approximately 20% are singletons. Sample: blood, either unsorted or a sorted T cell fraction (not recorded which). The receptors come from a male donor with ankylosing spondylitis.

The gene calls are TRBV18 and TRBJ2-5; TRBD2 matches at 8 bases. V lost 2 bases and J lost 2; bases outside the gene matches: 4. CDR3 length: 15 residues. Germline loops: CDR1 KGHSH, CDR2 LQKENI. In nucleotides, the CDR3 is TGTGCCAGCTCACCAGATAGCGGGGCACAAGAGACCCAGTACTTC. As protein: CASSPDSGAQETQYF.

This clonotype has only a few counts. This chain uses TRBV24-1 with TRBJ2-1; D remains unclear. CDR3 length: 17 residues. Between the trimmed V and J ends, which lost 3 bases and 0 bases, there was a span of 14 bases. CDR1 is KGHDR, CDR2 SFDVKD, per germline. CDR3 amino acids: CATSDENSLGSYNEQFF. The CDR3 bases are TGTGCCACCAGTGATGAAAATAGTCTAGGCTCCTACAATGAGCAGTTCTTC.